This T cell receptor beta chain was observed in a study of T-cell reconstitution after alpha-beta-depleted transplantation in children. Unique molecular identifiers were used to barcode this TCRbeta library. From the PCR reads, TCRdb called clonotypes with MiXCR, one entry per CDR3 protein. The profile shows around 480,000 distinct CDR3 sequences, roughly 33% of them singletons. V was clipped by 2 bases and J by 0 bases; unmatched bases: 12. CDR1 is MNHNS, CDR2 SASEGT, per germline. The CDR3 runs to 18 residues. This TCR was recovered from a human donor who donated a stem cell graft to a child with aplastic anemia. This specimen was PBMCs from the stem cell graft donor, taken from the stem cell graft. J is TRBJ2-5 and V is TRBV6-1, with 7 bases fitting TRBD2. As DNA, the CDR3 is TGTGCCAGCAGTGAATCTCCCCGGACTAGGTGGGACCAAGAGACCCAGTACTTC. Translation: CASSESPRTRWDQETQYF.